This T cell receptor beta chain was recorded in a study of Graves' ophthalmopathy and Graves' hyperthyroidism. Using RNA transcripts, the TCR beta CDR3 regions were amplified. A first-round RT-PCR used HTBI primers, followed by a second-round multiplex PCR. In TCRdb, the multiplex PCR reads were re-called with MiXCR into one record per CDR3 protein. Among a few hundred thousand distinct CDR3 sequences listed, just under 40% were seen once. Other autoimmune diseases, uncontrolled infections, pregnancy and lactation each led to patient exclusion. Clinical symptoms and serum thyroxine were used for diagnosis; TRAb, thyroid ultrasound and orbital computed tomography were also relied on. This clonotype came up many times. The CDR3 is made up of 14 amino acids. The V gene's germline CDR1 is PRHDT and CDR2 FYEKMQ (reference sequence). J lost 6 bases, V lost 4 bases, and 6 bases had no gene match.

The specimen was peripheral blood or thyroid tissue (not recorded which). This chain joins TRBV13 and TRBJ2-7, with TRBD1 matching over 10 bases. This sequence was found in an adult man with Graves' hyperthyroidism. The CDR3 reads CASSSGTGVSEQYF. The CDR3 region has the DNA TGTGCCAGCAGCTCCGGGACAGGGGTGAGCGAGCAGTACTTC. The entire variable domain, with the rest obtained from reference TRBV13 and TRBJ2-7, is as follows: AAGVIQSPRHLIKEKRETATLKCYPIPRHDTVYWYQQGPGQDPQFLISFYEKMQSDKGSIPDRFSAQQFSDYHSELNMSSLELGDSALYFCASSSGTGVSEQYFGPGTRLTVT.